This TCR beta chain was captured in a study of sequential checkpoint blockade in melanoma. Study summary: Maintenance nivolumab came after either treatment sequence. About two dozen patients had matched tumor biopsies before treatment and at week 13 after nivolumab or ipilimumab alone.

CDR1 and CDR2 from the germline V gene are SGHRS and YFSETQ. Trimming took 4 bases from V and 3 from J, leaving 16 bases between them. This CDR3 contains 15 residues. The protocol was immunoSEQ multiplex PCR, while the TCRdb copy is restricted to in-frame clones and leaves out a portion. The top ten clones hold roughly a fifth of a sample with 9,500 to 15,000 clones, approximately 30% of them seen once. The table lists this clone with a count of one. No antigen is known for it. Specified treatment: randomized to nivolumab then ipilimumab (arm A) or the reverse (arm B). DNA-damaging chemotherapy had not been given to any patient beforehand. General study results and limits: T-cell fraction and clonality followed PD-L1 and CD8+ counts, not mutational load.

The chain combines TRBV5-1 with TRBJ1-1; D is uncertain. Material: tumor tissue (inferred from file names), obtained from a patient given nivolumab and ipilimumab in sequence. This receptor was obtained from a human donor with melanoma. Here the CDR3 DNA reads TGCGCCAGCAGCATAGGACGGACTGGGGACACTGAAGCTTTCTTT. Encoded protein: CASSIGRTGDTEAFF.